This record covers a single T cell receptor (beta chain). Its antigen remains unidentified. No base qualities exist here, and no much larger clone lies one base off it. The data derive from a study of blood T cell repertoires in COVID-19 (TCRdb year 2020). General notes on the study: The collaborator samples originated in the United States, Italy and Spain and spanned the acute and convalescent phases of COVID-19. The prospective study material was composed of cDNA or gDNA derived from T cells, B-cell-depleted T cells, or PBMCs. The dataset comprised deeply sampled blood TCRbeta repertoires from subjects exposed to, actively infected with, or recovered from COVID-19. The repertoires were released in a freely available public database meant as a resource for research on the immune response to SARS-CoV-2. Samples came from the ongoing ImmuneRACE study (first 160 participants) plus 1,254 subjects from 6 global collaborators. The sample metadata nearly always contained a de-identified subject ID, COVID-19 status, age in years and sex. Where HLA class I and class II types were available, the types were taken from metadata supplied by the sample provider, not from assay-based typing.

Findings and caveats that apply to the study as a whole: Clinical and demographic metadata were provided uncurated, with the amount varying by source and participant.

The junction carries 5 bases between V and J, which are trimmed by 2 bases and 0 bases respectively. The CDR3, cysteine through phenylalanine, is 13 amino acids long. Only the CDR3 DNA is retained, 39 bases long and in frame from the first base. CDR1 and CDR2 are read off the germline V gene as SGHRS and YFSETQ. Whole blood was collected in K2EDTA tubes by collaborating institutions according to the institutions' own protocols. For TCRbeta analysis, collaborator samples were shipped as frozen whole blood, as isolated PBMCs, or as DNA extracted from either sample type. The immunoSEQ Assay, a bias-controlled multiplex PCR, was used to amplify TCRbeta CDR3 regions from genomic DNA. On the authors' methods: Nucleated cell counts per sample were estimated from amplification of reference gene primers within the assay. To quantify the absolute abundance of each unique TCRbeta CDR3 rearrangement, sequence reads were collapsed and filtered. For each sample, productive Simpson clonality was calculated by taking the square root of Simpson's diversity index across productive rearrangements. TCRdb stores this immuneACCESS table with in-frame sequences only. Part of the clones is absent; in the studies checked, under half of the shortfall reflects unresolved V genes, and no reason is known for the rest. That table supplies the V and J calls and clone size; D and trimming were determined from the DNA. This sample is represented by tens of thousands of clones; around 83% of them were singletons. Around 2% of the sample goes to the ten largest clones.

The clonotype comes from a woman aged 60-75 years with acute or convalescent COVID-19. The specimen sequenced was peripheral blood. This chain joins TRBV5-1 to TRBJ1-1; the D gene is not confidently resolved. CDR3 sequence: CASSFSVNTEAFF. The bases are TGCGCCAGCAGCTTCAGTGTGAACACTGAAGCTTTCTTT.